The rows below give T cell receptor beta chains drawn from one sample of a study of beta chain features in type 1 diabetes. Some clones are missing from TCRdb's copy, which holds only in-frame ones; the method was immunoSEQ multiplex PCR. The repertoire includes 300,000 to 450,000 clones, 8.5% to 10% of them detected once, and 0.6% sits in the top ten. The sequenced sample was central memory CD4+ T cells from blood. The receptors here all came from a man aged 30 to 45 with type 1 diabetes. The CDR3 runs from the conserved cysteine through the conserved F or W. The order of the fields is V gene, CDR3 length, D gene, J gene, clone size, CDR3 DNA, CDR3 protein. D genes are given only for firm matches. Clone size is stated in some rows and not others, as once, few, many or a class when expanded.

V: TRBV9; length: 16; D: .; J: TRBJ1-1; size: .; DNA: TGTGCCAGCAGCGTAGGCCAGGGAATGTTAAACACTGAAGCTTTCTTT; CDR3: CASSVGQGMLNTEAFF
V: TRBV30; length: 15; D: .; J: TRBJ2-1; size: many; DNA: TGTGCCTGGAGTGGGGACTGGCGGGCTAACAATGAGCAGTTCTTC; CDR3: CAWSGDWRANNEQFF
V: TRBV6-5; length: 13; D: .; J: TRBJ2-7; size: .; DNA: TGTGCCAGCACCCCTGGGGGCGGCTACGAGCAGTACTTC; CDR3: CASTPGGGYEQYF
V: TRBV7-5; length: 13; D: .; J: TRBJ2-1; size: .; DNA: TGTGCCAGCAGCCCCGGGACAAACAATGAGCAGTTCTTC; CDR3: CASSPGTNNEQFF
V: TRBV7-2; length: 17; D: TRBD2; J: TRBJ2-3; size: .; DNA: TGTGCCAGCAGCTTAGTACCGTTAGCGGGATCAGGAGATACGCAGTATTTT; CDR3: CASSLVPLAGSGDTQYF
V: TRBV6-5; length: 13; D: TRBD1; J: TRBJ2-7; size: few; DNA: TGTGCCAGCAGATGGACAGGGGACGGCGAGCAGTACTTC; CDR3: CASRWTGDGEQYF
V: TRBV18; length: 13; D: .; J: TRBJ1-2; size: many; DNA: TGTGCCAGCTCACCATCCATGGACTATGGCTACACCTTC; CDR3: CASSPSMDYGYTF
V: TRBV7-9; length: 17; D: TRBD1; J: TRBJ2-2; size: .; DNA: TGTGCCAGCAGTCTATACACAGGGGGATCGAACACCGGGGAGCTGTTTTTT; CDR3: CASSLYTGGSNTGELFF
V: TRBV28; length: 15; D: TRBD1; J: TRBJ2-7; size: few; DNA: TGTGCCAGCAGTTTATGGACAGGGGGGAGGAACGAGCAGTACTTC; CDR3: CASSLWTGGRNEQYF
V: TRBV7-3; length: 15; D: TRBD2; J: TRBJ2-7; size: .; DNA: TGTGCCAGCAGCTTAACGGGACTAGCGGGCAACGAGCAGTACTTC; CDR3: CASSLTGLAGNEQYF
V: TRBV5-1; length: 14; D: TRBD1; J: TRBJ1-4; size: few; DNA: TGCGCCAGCAGCCCCGGACAGGGAAACGAAAAACTGTTTTTT; CDR3: CASSPGQGNEKLFF
V: TRBV28; length: 12; D: .; J: TRBJ2-7; size: .; DNA: TGTGCCAGCAAGGCCAGGGTCTACGAGCAGTACTTC; CDR3: CASKARVYEQYF
V: TRBV5-1; length: 13; D: .; J: TRBJ2-1; size: .; DNA: TGCGCCAGCAGCTTCGACGGGTACAATGAGCAGTTCTTC; CDR3: CASSFDGYNEQFF
V: TRBV19; length: 15; D: .; J: TRBJ2-3; size: .; DNA: TGTGCCAGTAGTATATGGGGGATTGCGGCAGATACGCAGTATTTT; CDR3: CASSIWGIAADTQYF
V: TRBV7-2; length: 12; D: .; J: TRBJ1-1; size: many; DNA: TGTGCCAGCAGCTCCCCTGACACTGAAGCTTTCTTT; CDR3: CASSSPDTEAFF
V: TRBV5-4; length: 15; D: .; J: TRBJ1-3; size: .; DNA: TGTGCCAGCAGCCATCCGGGCAACGGAGGAAACACCATATATTTT; CDR3: CASSHPGNGGNTIYF
V: TRBV7-8; length: 11; D: .; J: TRBJ2-1; size: .; DNA: TGTGCCAGCATCCTCGTTAAAGAGCAGTTCTTC; CDR3: CASILVKEQFF
V: TRBV30; length: 13; D: TRBD2; J: TRBJ2-3; size: few; DNA: TGTGCCTGGAGTATCGCGGGAGCAGATACGCAGTATTTT; CDR3: CAWSIAGADTQYF
V: TRBV28; length: 11; D: .; J: TRBJ1-1; size: .; DNA: TGTGCCAGCAATAAGCCCACTGAAGCTTTCTTT; CDR3: CASNKPTEAFF
V: TRBV5-6; length: 13; D: TRBD1; J: TRBJ1-2; size: .; DNA: TGTGCCAGCAGCCCGGGACAGGGTCGCGGCTACACCTTC; CDR3: CASSPGQGRGYTF
V: TRBV18; length: 19; D: TRBD2; J: TRBJ2-1; size: many; DNA: TGTGCCAGCTCATCCAGTGGTAGCGGGAGAGGGGCTCCCTACAATGAGCAGTTCTTC; CDR3: CASSSSGSGRGAPYNEQFF
V: TRBV5-6; length: 12; D: TRBD1; J: TRBJ1-2; size: .; DNA: TGTGCCAGCAGCGACGACAGGGAGAACTACACCTTC; CDR3: CASSDDRENYTF
V: TRBV6-6; length: 13; D: TRBD1; J: TRBJ1-4; size: many; DNA: TGTGCCAGCGCGACAGGGGGAGGTGAAAAACTGTTTTTT; CDR3: CASATGGGEKLFF